This TCR beta chain was profiled in a study of read filtering for tumor transcriptome and immune sequencing. Points from the study as a whole: IR-seq and RNA-seq agreed better without single-read clonotypes.

Molecular barcoded adaptors covering alpha/delta and beta/gamma chains were used on 400 to 450 ng RNA. TCRdb redid the calling of the reads with MiXCR, one entry per CDR3 protein. The data hold roughly 130,000 distinct CDR3 sequences, with 13% observed a single time. Germline loops: CDR1 SGHAT, CDR2 FQNNGV. This CDR3 contains 15 residues. The V and J ends lost 6 bases and 1 base, in that order; junction bases with no gene match: 6. This clonotype was recorded a few times. Its matching antigen is unknown. This TCR came from a donor older than 35 with multiple myeloma. The sample taken for sequencing was a population of CD138-negative cells sorted from bone marrow. The chain is built from TRBV11-2 and TRBJ2-7; the match to TRBD2 covers 10 bases. As DNA, the CDR3 is TGTGCCAGCAGGCCAACTAGCGGGACTTCCTACGAGCAGTACTTC. This translates into CASRPTSGTSYEQYF. The entire variable domain, with the rest obtained from reference TRBV11-2 and TRBJ2-7, is as follows: EAGVAQSPRYKIIEKRQSVAFWCNPISGHATLYWYQQILGQGPKLLIQFQNNGVVDDSQLPKDRFSAERLKGVDSTLKIQPAKLEDSAVYLCASRPTSGTSYEQYFGPGTRLTVT.